This T cell receptor (beta chain) was identified during a study of cytomegalovirus exposure and HLA in healthy donors. It was with 60 Vbeta and 13 Jbeta primers that the PCR ran. Data came from immunoSEQ multiplex PCR; TCRdb stores just in-frame clones and leaves some out. The data show 150,000 to 200,000 clones, roughly 80% seen once. The germline V and J ends were trimmed by 3 bases and 1 base, with 15 bases remaining between them. The CDR3 runs 16 residues. CDR1 and CDR2 (germline): MNHEY, SVGAGI. The chain carries TRBV6-5 and TRBJ1-2, with D unresolved. The receptor was isolated from a male donor in good health and CMV-seronegative. Specimen: PBMCs. Here the CDR3 DNA reads TGTGCCAGCAGTTATCGGGGTTTGGGCCTTAACTATGGCTACACCTTC. Translating it yields CASSYRGLGLNYGYTF.